The 32 T cell receptor beta chains presented below share a single source sample, sequenced in a study of T cells after yellow fever vaccination (dated by TCRdb to about 2019). According to the study, the label for this sample's treatment or condition signals: live attenuated yellow fever vaccine strain. The protocol used for the library was 5' RACE. The sequencing machine was an Illumina HiSeq 2500. TCRdb took the public reads, trimmed them with fastp at Q25, ran MiXCR for clone calling and kept in-frame beta chains. Every CDR3 protein is listed once, alongside the most common genes and DNA of its rows. The sample table shows about 120,000 distinct CDR3 sequences, and 8.4% are seen once. The top ten hold 25% of the sample. The specimen comprised CD8+ T cells sorted from PBMCs, sampled 45 days after the yellow fever booster vaccination. Receptors were obtained from a young man who received the YFV17D yellow fever vaccine.

At least ten counts were recorded for this clonotype. The chain recombines TRBV19 with TRBJ2-3, with D tentatively TRBD1 or TRBD2 (5 bases each). With 4 bases removed from V and 5 bases from J, the gap between germline ends came to 10 bases. The CDR3 runs 13 residues. Germline values: CDR1 LNHDA, CDR2 SQIVND (reference sequence). For the CDR3, the DNA is TGTGCCAGTAGTACTGGGGCGGGAGATACGCAGTATTTT. It yields the protein CASSTGAGDTQYF.

This clonotype was seen many times. This rearrangement joins TRBV7-9 to TRBJ2-2, with unresolved D. CDR3 length: 16 amino acids. The V gene lost 5 bases and the J gene lost 2 bases, with 15 bases spanning the gap. The germline gives CDR1 SEHNR, CDR2 FQNEAQ (reference sequence). In DNA form, the CDR3 reads TGTGCCAGCAGCCCAGACCGCGTTTATAACACCGGGGAGCTGTTTTTT. This sequence encodes CASSPDRVYNTGELFF.

This chain joins TRBV20-1 and TRBJ2-7; D remains unclear. The CDR3 covers 12 residues. Germline values: CDR1 DFQATT, CDR2 SNEGSKA (reference sequence). V lost 5 bases, J lost 3 bases, and 11 bases lay in between. CDR3: CSARALGYEQYF. In nucleotides, the CDR3 is TGCAGTGCTCGCGCCCTGGGCTACGAGCAGTACTTC.

Ten or more counts support this clonotype. V and J are TRBV7-9 and TRBJ2-7; maybe TRBD2 (5 bases). V lost 5 bases and J 3 bases, leaving 17 bases between the germline ends. The CDR3 runs 15 residues. The germline gives CDR1 SEHNR, CDR2 FQNEAQ (reference sequence). Here the CDR3 reads CASSAGLGSLYEQYF. CDR3 sequence (DNA): TGTGCCAGCAGCGCCGGCTTGGGGAGCCTCTACGAGCAGTACTTC.

Only a few counts were recorded for this clonotype. The chain uses TRBV27 and TRBJ2-7, with a possible D match to TRBD1 (5 bases). The CDR3 is 14 amino acids. Trimming shortened V by 3 bases and J by 5 bases, and 14 bases separated the two germline ends. The germline V gene encodes CDR1 MNHEY and CDR2 SMNVEV (reference sequence). DNA for the CDR3: TGTGCCAGCAGTTTTGCAGGGTGGGTCGACGAGCAGTACTTC. It encodes CASSFAGWVDEQYF.

This clonotype was seen ten or more times. V and J are TRBV20-1 and TRBJ2-3; possible D gene TRBD2, 5 bases. Germline V gene sequence: CDR1 DFQATT, CDR2 SNEGSKA (reference sequence). Trimming removed 3 bases from V and 0 bases from J, with 10 bases in between. The CDR3 consists of 14 residues. The DNA of the CDR3 is TGCAGTGCTAGGACTATTTCTAGCACAGATACGCAGTATTTT. As protein: CSARTISSTDTQYF.

This clonotype was counted ten times or more. This rearrangement joins TRBV15 to TRBJ2-3; D gene uncertain. Trimming took off 4 bases at V and 4 bases at J, with 21 bases between the two ends. CDR3 length equals 17 residues. Per the germline V gene, CDR1 is LNHNV and CDR2 is YYDKDF (reference sequence). CDR3 nucleotide sequence: TGTGCCACCAGCAATCCCGTGATGTCACGAACGGCAGATACGCAGTATTTT. Protein: CATSNPVMSRTADTQYF.

Details on this clonotype: A read error is possible here, since a much larger clone lies one base away. This chain joins TRBV25-1 and TRBJ2-1; TRBD2 agrees at 10 bases. The CDR3 is 14 residues long. Germline loops: CDR1 MGHDK, CDR2 SYGVNS. CDR3 in amino acids: CASSEILAGVELFF. CDR3 sequence (DNA): TGTGCCAGCAGTGAGATCCTAGCGGGAGTAGAGCTGTTCTTC.

This clonotype was found a few times. J is TRBJ1-1 and V is TRBV18, with TRBD1 as a possible D gene (6 bases). V was pared by 2 bases and J by 7 bases, with 8 bases between. Germline CDR1 and CDR2: KGHSH and LQKENI. The CDR3 totals 12 residues. The CDR3 region is CASSPGGLEAFF. In DNA form, the CDR3 reads TGTGCCAGCTCACCAGGGGGCCTTGAAGCTTTCTTT.

This clonotype has ten or more counts. This chain joins TRBV27 and TRBJ2-7; D gene unclear. V lost 3 bases and J lost 1, with 7 bases in between. This CDR3 has 13 residues. Germline V gene lookup returns CDR1 MNHEY and CDR2 SMNVEV (reference sequence). The CDR3 loop reads CASSFGRSYEQYF. The CDR3 coding sequence is TGTGCCAGCAGTTTTGGAAGATCCTACGAGCAGTACTTC.

This chain joins TRBV6-5 and TRBJ1-1, with a tentative D call TRBD1 (5 bases). The CDR3 consists of 15 residues. V dropped 5 bases and J dropped 6 bases, with 19 bases sitting between them. Germline assignment: CDR1 MNHEY and CDR2 SVGAGI. The CDR3 protein is CASSPAGGTVAEAFF. In DNA, the CDR3 is TGTGCCAGCAGTCCCGCCGGAGGGACTGTGGCTGAAGCTTTCTTT.

Comments on this clonotype: A clone one base away is much larger, so this may be a read error. This chain links TRBV10-1 with TRBJ2-2; no firm D call. There are 16 residues in the CDR3. Per germline, CDR1 WNHNN and CDR2 SYGVQD (reference sequence). The CDR3 DNA sequence: TGCGTCAGCAGTGAGAGTTTACACCCGAACACCGGGGAGCTGTTTTTT. It encodes CVSSESLHPNTGELFF.

This clonotype was found a few times. At one end the junction does not follow the germline gene, possibly because of a read error. The V gene is TRBV20-1, the J gene TRBJ1-5, with 8 bases lining up with TRBD1. Germline V lookup: CDR1 DFQATT, CDR2 SNEGSKA (reference sequence). This CDR3 is 16 amino acids long. CDR3 protein: CCATQTGEYSNQPQHF. CDR3 coding DNA: TGCTGTGCTACCCAGACAGGGGAATATAGCAATCAGCCCCAGCATTTT.

The table lists this clonotype with many counts. The CDR3 DNA sequence: TGTGCCAGCAGGCCGGGACTAGCGGGCACAGATACGCAGTATTTT. This sequence encodes CASRPGLAGTDTQYF. The chain uses TRBV7-6 and TRBJ2-3; 11 bases map to TRBD2. This CDR3 has 15 amino acids. With V trimmed by 6 bases and J by 1 base, 3 bases remained unmatched. Germline V CDR1 and CDR2: SGHVS, FNYEAQ.

The rearrangement uses TRBV5-6 and TRBJ2-2, with TRBD2 matching 7 bases. Trimming at V came to 4 bases and at J to 3 bases, leaving 6 bases not matched to a gene. Germline values: CDR1 SGHDT, CDR2 YYEEEE. CDR3 length equals 15 residues. The CDR3 protein is CASSLGLGDTGELFF. The CDR3 DNA reads as TGTGCCAGCAGCCTAGGACTAGGGGACACCGGGGAGCTGTTTTTT.

In regard to this clonotype: Being one base from a much bigger clone, this may be a read error. This chain links TRBV5-1 with TRBJ2-1, with 8 bases fitting TRBD1. Trimming took 7 bases from V and 3 from J; bases not matched to a gene: 9. This CDR3 spans 15 amino acids. Germline values: CDR1 SGHRS, CDR2 YFSETQ. The CDR3 here is CASGPGQEIYNEQFF. The CDR3 coding sequence is TGCGCCAGCGGCCCGGGACAGGAGATCTACAATGAGCAGTTCTTC.

This clonotype was picked up many times. The genes are TRBV28 and TRBJ2-7; no firm D call. Germline-derived CDR1 and CDR2 are MDHEN and SYDVKM. This CDR3 is 13 amino acids long. V lost 6 bases to trimming and J lost 0 bases, with 9 bases between them. The CDR3 nucleotides are TGTGCCAGCAGGTCTGAGAGCTCCTACGAGCAGTACTTC. Amino acid sequence: CASRSESSYEQYF.

This clonotype came up many times. V usage is TRBV13 and J usage is TRBJ2-3; D remains unclear. Looked up from germline, CDR1 is PRHDT and CDR2 is FYEKMQ (reference sequence). V was trimmed by 1 base and J by 1 base, leaving 6 bases between them. The CDR3 extends over 14 amino acids. As DNA, the CDR3 is TGTGCCAGCAGCTTAGAGAGGCGCACAGATACGCAGTATTTT. This gives the protein CASSLERRTDTQYF.

In this sample, this clonotype turned up a few times. The chain joins TRBV9 to TRBJ2-1; 9 bases are shared with TRBD2. The CDR3 totals 17 residues. Germline CDR1 is SGDLS and CDR2 is YYNGEE. V was clipped by 0 bases and J by 0 bases; unmatched bases: 4. In nucleotides, the CDR3 is TGTGCCAGCAGCGTAGAAGATAGCGGGAGCTCCTACAATGAGCAGTTCTTC. It yields the protein CASSVEDSGSSYNEQFF.

This clonotype was seen repeatedly, ten times or more. V is TRBV7-8 and J is TRBJ2-3; tentative D call: TRBD1 (7 bases). Germline CDR1 reads SGHVS; CDR2 reads FQNEAQ. This CDR3 comprises 15 residues. V dropped 6 bases and J dropped 2 bases, with 15 bases sitting between them. In nucleotides, the CDR3 is TGTGCCAGCAGGGAGGGGGACAGTAACACAGATACGCAGTATTTT. Protein: CASREGDSNTDTQYF.

V is TRBV7-9 and J is TRBJ2-2; D unresolved. This CDR3 is built from 14 residues. V dropped 1 base and J dropped 6 bases, with 9 bases sitting between them. Germline V gene sequence: CDR1 SEHNR, CDR2 FQNEAQ (reference sequence). Here the CDR3 reads CASSLGLDPGELFF. In DNA form, the CDR3 reads TGTGCCAGCAGCTTAGGCCTAGACCCCGGGGAGCTGTTTTTT.

This clonotype came up a few times. V and J are TRBV10-2 and TRBJ1-1; tentatively, D is TRBD1 (5 bases). The germline V and J ends were trimmed by 1 base and 10 bases, with 13 bases remaining between them. Germline V gene data show CDR1 as WSHSY and CDR2 as SAAADI. This CDR3 has 13 residues. The CDR3 protein is CASSEWGYGGAFF. CDR3 nucleotides: TGCGCCAGCAGTGAGTGGGGCTACGGGGGAGCTTTCTTT.

This clonotype was picked up a small number of times. The chain has TRBV11-2 and TRBJ2-2; 9 bases are shared with TRBD1. Germline CDR1 and CDR2: SGHAT and FQNNGV. CDR3 size: 20 residues. Losses at the gene ends were 4 bases for V and 2 bases for J; bases not matched to a gene: 17. As DNA, the CDR3 is TGTGCCAGCAGCTCATTATGGGTCGGGACAGGGCCCCTTAACACCGGGGAGCTGTTTTTT. Protein: CASSSLWVGTGPLNTGELFF.

The sample holds many counts of this clonotype. The V gene is TRBV6-4, the J gene TRBJ2-1, with 11 bases fitting TRBD1. V shed 4 bases, J shed 6 bases, and the junction held 8 bases outside the gene matches. The CDR3 is made up of 16 amino acids. Germline lookup yields CDR1 MRHNA and CDR2 SNTAGT. DNA of the CDR3: TGTGCCAGCAGTGCGTCCTCCGGGACAGGGGGCAATGAGCAGTTCTTC. This sequence encodes CASSASSGTGGNEQFF.

In its sample, this clonotype was seen many times. V and J are TRBV14 and TRBJ1-2; 9 bases align to TRBD1. The V segment lost 1 base and the J segment 7 bases; nucleotides outside the gene matches: 7. The CDR3 has 15 residues. The V gene's germline CDR1 is SGHDN and CDR2 FVKESK. The CDR3 is CASSQVTGGVGGYTF. The CDR3 DNA reads TGTGCCAGCAGCCAAGTTACAGGGGGCGTTGGTGGCTACACCTTC.

This clonotype has ten or more counts. The chain employs TRBV4-1 and TRBJ2-1; TRBD2 is a possible D gene (5 bases). The CDR3 contains 13 residues. V lost 0 bases and J lost 10, with 10 bases in between. CDR1 and CDR2 from the germline V gene are MGHRA and YSYEKL. The CDR3 sequence is CASSQEVRGEQFF. The DNA for the CDR3 is TGCGCCAGCAGCCAAGAAGTCCGGGGAGAGCAGTTCTTC.

At least ten counts were recorded for this clonotype. The gene calls are TRBV7-6 and TRBJ2-2; 8 nucleotides match TRBD2. The CDR3 is 17 residues long. CDR1 and CDR2 (germline): SGHVS, FNYEAQ. The junction had 11 bases not matched to a gene; V was cut back by 5 bases and J by 3 bases. The CDR3 here is CASSPRSAGGDTGELFF. Written as DNA, the CDR3 is TGTGCCAGCAGCCCAAGATCCGCGGGAGGCGACACCGGGGAGCTGTTTTTT.

This clonotype has at least ten counts. This chain connects TRBV4-1 to TRBJ1-2, with unresolved D. CDR1 and CDR2 (germline): MGHRA, YSYEKL. This CDR3 has 13 residues. The ends were cut back, 0 bases at V and 3 bases at J, with 5 bases in the middle. DNA for the CDR3: TGCGCCAGCAGCCAAGAGATGGACTATGGCTACACCTTC. It encodes CASSQEMDYGYTF.

The sample holds a few counts of this clonotype. The V call is TRBV4-3, the J call TRBJ2-7; 10 nucleotides match TRBD1. Germline V CDR1 and CDR2: LGHNA, YSLEER. After removal of 4 bases from V and 4 bases from J, the junction contained 7 bases not matched to a gene. This CDR3 has 15 residues. CDR3 region: CASSLGQGELYEQYF. In DNA, the CDR3 is TGCGCCAGCAGCCTCGGACAGGGGGAACTATACGAGCAGTACTTC.

This clonotype was seen ten or more times. The chain joins TRBV7-9 to TRBJ1-5; D is unclear. CDR1 and CDR2 (germline): SEHNR, FQNEAQ (reference sequence). The length of the CDR3 is 12 residues. Trimming removed 3 bases from V and 2 bases from J, with 2 bases in between. The CDR3 DNA sequence: TGTGCCAGCAGCTTTGGCAATCAGCCCCAGCATTTT. This gives the protein CASSFGNQPQHF.

This clonotype was detected only a few times. The rearrangement links TRBV6-5 to TRBJ1-1; D is undetermined. This CDR3 is built from 14 residues. V was pared by 1 base and J by 1 base, with 7 bases between. The germline gives CDR1 MNHEY, CDR2 SVGAGI. CDR3 sequence: CASSYYGPNTEAFF. CDR3 nucleotides: TGTGCCAGCAGTTACTATGGGCCGAACACTGAAGCTTTCTTT.

This clonotype was recorded a few times. The rearrangement uses TRBV3-1 and TRBJ2-1; D gene uncertain. Germline CDR1 is LGHDT and CDR2 is YNNKEL (reference sequence). Trimming took 2 bases from V and 3 from J, leaving 11 bases between them. The CDR3 extends over 15 amino acids. The CDR3 DNA follows: TGTGCCAGCAGCCAAAGAGGCGCCGACTACAATGAGCAGTTCTTC. Translating gives CASSQRGADYNEQFF.